The 4 T cell receptor beta chains in this list originate from one sample, sequenced in a study of T cells after yellow fever vaccination. TCRdb reanalysed the 5' RACE reads using MiXCR and keeps one entry per CDR3 protein. This repertoire shows roughly 94,000 distinct CDR3 sequences, approximately 9% found once; its top ten account for 16%. The material sequenced was CD8+ T cells not binding an NS4B(214-222) dextramer, sorted from PBMCs, taken around 16 days after the first yellow fever vaccination. These receptors were taken from a man aged 18 to 29 who received the YFV17D yellow fever vaccine.

CDR3 nucleotides: TGTGCCAGCAGCCATAGTGGGGAGAGGTCACCCCTCCACTTT. Translation: CASSHSGERSPLHF. This chain links TRBV12-3 or TRBV12-4 with TRBJ1-6; D uncertain. The V end lost 6 bases, the J end lost 10 bases, and 16 bases lay between the germline ends. CDR3 size: 14 residues.

The V call is TRBV7-9, the J call TRBJ1-4; D unresolved. The V end lost 3 bases, the J end lost 6 bases, and 2 bases lay between the germline ends. Germline CDR1 is SEHNR and CDR2 is FQNEAQ (reference sequence). CDR3 size: 11 residues. As DNA, the CDR3 is TGTGCCAGCAGCTTTCATGAAAAACTGTTTTTT. This gives the protein CASSFHEKLFF.

In its sample, this clonotype was seen a few times. The chain recombines TRBV9 with TRBJ2-3, with D possibly being TRBD1 or TRBD2 (5 bases each). Trimming removed 0 bases at V and 3 bases at J, with 8 bases between. CDR3 length: 14 amino acids. The V gene's germline CDR1 is SGDLS and CDR2 YYNGEE. CDR3 DNA sequence: TGTGCCAGCAGCGTAGACGAGGGGACAGATACGCAGTATTTT. Protein: CASSVDEGTDTQYF.

This clonotype has a handful of counts. The chain has TRBV11-2 and TRBJ1-3; 7 bases agree with TRBD1. Trimming at V came to 5 bases and at J to 7 bases, leaving 11 bases not matched to a gene. Germline assignment: CDR1 SGHAT and CDR2 FQNNGV. This CDR3 is built from 15 residues. The CDR3 sequence is CASSGATGVWNTIYF. CDR3 coding DNA: TGTGCCAGCAGCGGAGCAACAGGGGTATGGAACACCATATATTTT.